This T cell receptor (beta chain) emerged from a study of control samples from healthy donors and cancer patients (dated by TCRdb to about 2020). Libraries came from the immunoSEQ multiplex PCR assay. Held by TCRdb, this immuneACCESS table contains in-frame sequences only and omits some clones. Under half of the omission traces to an unresolved V gene where checked; the cause of the rest is unknown. In all, the sample holds approximately 120,000 clones, and over 75% of those were seen once. The ten biggest clones cover 8% to 9% of the sample. Concerning this clone: This receptor's antigen is unknown. The record has no base qualities; no much larger clone is one base away.

Sequenced sample: blood. The TCR comes from a man aged 40-49 years in good health.

CDR3 reads: CASSVTGQATEAFF. The nucleotide sequence is given as TGTGCCAGCAGCGTTACAGGGCAGGCCACTGAAGCTTTCTTT. The sequence is built from TRBV7-9 and TRBJ1-1; a tentative D match to TRBD1 spans 6 bases. Trimming at the junction amounts to 5 bases on V and 4 bases on J, and the germline ends lie 14 bases apart. The CDR3 numbers 14 residues from cysteine through phenylalanine. Only CDR3 DNA is held: 42 bases, read in frame from base 1. CDR1 is given as SEHNR and CDR2 as FQNEAQ, both from the germline V gene (reference sequence).